This paragraph covers one T cell receptor (beta chain) sequence. The target antigen is unknown. The sample comes from a study of beta chain features in type 1 diabetes. The study's findings and limits: Amplification by PCR could prefer shorter templates, with the same effect in patients and controls.

Isolated RNA was reverse transcribed in full, so expressed TCRB transcripts were sequenced. Produced via immunoSEQ multiplex PCR; TCRdb's table is partial and in-frame only. The table lists about 320,000 clones, approximately 15% of them singletons. Trimming cost V 6 bases and J 5 bases, with 14 bases left between them. This CDR3 is built from 14 residues. CDR1 MNHEY and CDR2 SMNVEV come from the germline V gene (reference sequence). The specimen sequenced was central memory CD4+ T cells from blood. The clonotype was recovered from a man aged 25 to 40 in good health. This chain joins TRBV27 and TRBJ1-5; D is unresolved. CDR3 amino acids: CASSSNRAYQPQHF. CDR3 coding DNA: TGTGCCAGCAGCAGTAACAGAGCCTATCAGCCCCAGCATTTT.